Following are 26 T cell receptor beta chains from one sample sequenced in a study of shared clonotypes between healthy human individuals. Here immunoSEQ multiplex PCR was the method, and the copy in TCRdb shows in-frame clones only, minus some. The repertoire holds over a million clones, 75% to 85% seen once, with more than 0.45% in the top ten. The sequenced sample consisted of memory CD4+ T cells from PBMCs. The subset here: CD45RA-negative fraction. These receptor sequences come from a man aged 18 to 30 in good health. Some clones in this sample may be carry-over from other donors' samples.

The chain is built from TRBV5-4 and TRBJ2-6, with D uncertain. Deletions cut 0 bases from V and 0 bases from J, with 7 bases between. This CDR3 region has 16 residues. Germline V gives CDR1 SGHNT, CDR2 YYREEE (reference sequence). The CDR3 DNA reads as TGTGCCAGCAGCTTGGGCCAGCTCTCTGGGGCCAACGTCCTGACTTTC. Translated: CASSLGQLSGANVLTF.

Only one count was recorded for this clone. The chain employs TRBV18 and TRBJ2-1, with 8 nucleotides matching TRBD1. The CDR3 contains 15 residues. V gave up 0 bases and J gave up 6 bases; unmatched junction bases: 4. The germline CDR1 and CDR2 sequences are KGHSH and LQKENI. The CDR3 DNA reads TGTGCCAGCTCACCACCGACAGGGGTTCGCAATGAGCAGTTCTTC. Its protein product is CASSPPTGVRNEQFF.

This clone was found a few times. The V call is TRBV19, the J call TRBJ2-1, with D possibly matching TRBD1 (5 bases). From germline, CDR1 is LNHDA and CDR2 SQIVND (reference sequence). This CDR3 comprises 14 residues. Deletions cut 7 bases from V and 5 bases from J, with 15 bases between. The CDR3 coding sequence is TGTGCCAGTAAATTACAGGCCCTTAACAATGAGCAGTTCTTC. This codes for CASKLQALNNEQFF.

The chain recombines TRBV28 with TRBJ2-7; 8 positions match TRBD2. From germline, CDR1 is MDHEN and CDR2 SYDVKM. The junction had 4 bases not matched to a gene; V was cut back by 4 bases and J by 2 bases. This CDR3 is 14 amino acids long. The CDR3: CASSSSGPTYEQYF. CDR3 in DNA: TGTGCCAGCAGTTCTAGCGGGCCTACCTACGAGCAGTACTTC.

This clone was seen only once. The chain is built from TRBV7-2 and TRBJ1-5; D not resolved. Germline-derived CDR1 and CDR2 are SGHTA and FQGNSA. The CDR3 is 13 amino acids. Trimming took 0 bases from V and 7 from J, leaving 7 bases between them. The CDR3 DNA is TGTGCCAGCAGCTTAGCTTTGGGGCAGCCCCAGCATTTT. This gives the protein CASSLALGQPQHF. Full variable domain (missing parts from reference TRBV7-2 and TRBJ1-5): GAGVSQSPSNKVTEKGKDVELRCDPISGHTALYWYRQSLGQGLEFLIYFQGNSAPDKSGLPSDRFSAERTGGSVSTLTIQRTQQEDSAVYLCASSLALGQPQHFGDGTRLSIL.

The CDR3 DNA reads TGTGCCAGTACCCAGGGACAGGGATCTGGGGCCAACGTCCTGACTTTC. This encodes CASTQGQGSGANVLTF. The gene calls are TRBV19 and TRBJ2-6; 9 nucleotides match TRBD1. The CDR3 loop spans 16 amino acids. Germline CDR1 and CDR2: LNHDA and SQIVND (reference sequence). Unmatched junction bases numbered 5, after V lost 7 bases and J lost 1 base. Full variable domain (rest looked up from reference TRBV19 and TRBJ2-6): DGGITQSPKYLFRKEGQNVTLSCEQNLNHDAMYWYRQDPGQGLRLIYYSQIVNDFQKGDIAEGYSVSREKKESFPLTVTSAQKNPTAFYLCASTQGQGSGANVLTFGAGSRLTVL.

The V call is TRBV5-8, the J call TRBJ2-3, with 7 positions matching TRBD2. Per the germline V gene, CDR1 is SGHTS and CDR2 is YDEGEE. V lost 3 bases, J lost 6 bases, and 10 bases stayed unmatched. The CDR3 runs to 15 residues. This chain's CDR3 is CASSWGTTLKDTQYF. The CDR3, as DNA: TGTGCCAGCAGCTGGGGGACTACCCTCAAGGATACGCAGTATTTT.

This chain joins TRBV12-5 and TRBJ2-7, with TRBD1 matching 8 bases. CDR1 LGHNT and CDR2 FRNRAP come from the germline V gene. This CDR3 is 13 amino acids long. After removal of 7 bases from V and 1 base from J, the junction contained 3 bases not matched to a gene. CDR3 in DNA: TGTGCTAGTGCCCGGACAGGGTCCTACGAGCAGTACTTC. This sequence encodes CASARTGSYEQYF.

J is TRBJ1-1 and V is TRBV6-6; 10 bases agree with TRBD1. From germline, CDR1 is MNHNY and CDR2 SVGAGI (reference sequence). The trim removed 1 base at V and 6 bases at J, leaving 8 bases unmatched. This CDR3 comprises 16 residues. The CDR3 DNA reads TGTGCCAGCAGTTACTTAATTGGGACAGGGGACGCTGAAGCTTTCTTT. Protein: CASSYLIGTGDAEAFF.

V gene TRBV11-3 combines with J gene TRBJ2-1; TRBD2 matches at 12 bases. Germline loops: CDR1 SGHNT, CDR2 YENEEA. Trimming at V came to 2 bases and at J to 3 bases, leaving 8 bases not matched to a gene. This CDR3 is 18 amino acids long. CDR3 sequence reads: CASSLHRTSGTDYNEQFF. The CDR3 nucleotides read TGTGCCAGCAGCTTACACAGGACTAGCGGGACGGACTACAATGAGCAGTTCTTC.

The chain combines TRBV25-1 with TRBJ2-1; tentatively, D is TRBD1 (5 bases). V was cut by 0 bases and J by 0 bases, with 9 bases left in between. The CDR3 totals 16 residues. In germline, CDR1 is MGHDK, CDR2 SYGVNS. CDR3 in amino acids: CASSEYGASSYNEQFF. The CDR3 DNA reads TGTGCCAGCAGTGAATATGGGGCGAGCTCCTACAATGAGCAGTTCTTC. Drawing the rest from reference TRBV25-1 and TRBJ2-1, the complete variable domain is EADIYQTPRYLVIGTGKKITLECSQTMGHDKMYWYQQDPGMELHLIHYSYGVNSTEKGDLSSESTVSRIRTEHFPLTLESARPSHTSQYLCASSEYGASSYNEQFFGPGTRLTVL.

CDR3 protein: CASSVEPGRVSGANVLTF. As DNA, the CDR3 is TGTGCCAGCAGCGTAGAGCCTGGCAGGGTCTCTGGGGCCAACGTCCTGACTTTC. V is TRBV9 and J is TRBJ2-6, with D tentatively TRBD1 (5 bases). This CDR3 contains 18 residues. CDR1 and CDR2 from the germline V gene are SGDLS and YYNGEE. Trimming pared 0 bases from V and 0 bases from J, leaving 13 bases between.

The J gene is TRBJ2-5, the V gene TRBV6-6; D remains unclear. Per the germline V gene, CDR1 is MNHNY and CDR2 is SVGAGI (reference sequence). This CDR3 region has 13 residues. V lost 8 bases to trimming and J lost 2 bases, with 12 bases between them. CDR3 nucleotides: TGTGCCAGCTCCTCGGGCCAACAAGAGACCCAGTACTTC. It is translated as CASSSGQQETQYF.

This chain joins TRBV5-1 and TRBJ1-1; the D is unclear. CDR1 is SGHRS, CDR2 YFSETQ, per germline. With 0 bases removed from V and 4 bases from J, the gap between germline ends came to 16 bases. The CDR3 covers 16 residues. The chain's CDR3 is CASSLAMADSFTEAFF. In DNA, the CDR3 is TGCGCCAGCAGCTTGGCCATGGCGGACTCTTTCACTGAAGCTTTCTTT.

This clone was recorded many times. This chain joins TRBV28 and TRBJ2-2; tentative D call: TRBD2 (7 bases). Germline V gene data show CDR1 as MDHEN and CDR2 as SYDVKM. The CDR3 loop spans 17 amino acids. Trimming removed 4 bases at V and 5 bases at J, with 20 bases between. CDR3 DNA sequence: TGTGCCAGCAGTTCATCCGGGGGGCGGGAAGTTACCGGGGAGCTGTTTTTT. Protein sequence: CASSSSGGREVTGELFF.

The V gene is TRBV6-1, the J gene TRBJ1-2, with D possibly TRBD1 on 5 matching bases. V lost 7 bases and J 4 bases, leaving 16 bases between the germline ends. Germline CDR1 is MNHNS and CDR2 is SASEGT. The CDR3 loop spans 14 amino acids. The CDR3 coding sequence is TGTGCCAGCACCTGGGGCAGCTCCTCCTATGGCTACACCTTC. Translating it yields CASTWGSSSYGYTF.

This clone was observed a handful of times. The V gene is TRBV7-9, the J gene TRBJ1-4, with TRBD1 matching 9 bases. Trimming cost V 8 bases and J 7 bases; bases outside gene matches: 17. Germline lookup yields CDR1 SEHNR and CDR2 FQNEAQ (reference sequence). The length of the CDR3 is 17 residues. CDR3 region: CASCRGQGSFLGEKLFF. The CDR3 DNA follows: TGTGCCAGCTGTAGAGGACAGGGGTCTTTCCTCGGTGAAAAACTGTTTTTT. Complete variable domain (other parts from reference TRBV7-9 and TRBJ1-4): DTGVSQNPRHKITKRGQNVTFRCDPISEHNRLYWYRQTLGQGPEFLTYFQNEAQLEKSRLLSDRFSAERPKGSFSTLEIQRTEQGDSAMYLCASCRGQGSFLGEKLFFGSGTQLSVL.

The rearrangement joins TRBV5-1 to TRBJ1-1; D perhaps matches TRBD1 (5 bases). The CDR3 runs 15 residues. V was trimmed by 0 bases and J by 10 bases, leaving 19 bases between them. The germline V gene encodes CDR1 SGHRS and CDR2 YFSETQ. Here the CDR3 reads CASSLEPRDGAGAFF. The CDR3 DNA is TGCGCCAGCAGCTTGGAACCACGCGACGGGGCAGGAGCTTTCTTT.

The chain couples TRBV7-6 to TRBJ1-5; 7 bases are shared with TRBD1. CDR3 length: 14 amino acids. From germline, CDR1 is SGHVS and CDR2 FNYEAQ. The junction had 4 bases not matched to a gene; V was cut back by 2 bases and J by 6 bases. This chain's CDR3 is CASSLQPGGQPQHF. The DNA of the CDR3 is TGTGCCAGCAGCTTACAGCCAGGGGGTCAGCCCCAGCATTTT.

The CDR3 here is CASSVGLPSNEQFF. The CDR3 nucleotides read TGTGCCAGCAGCGTAGGACTACCTTCCAATGAGCAGTTCTTC. J is TRBJ2-1 and V is TRBV9; D is possibly TRBD2 (5 bases). This CDR3 contains 14 residues. Trimming pared 0 bases from V and 6 bases from J, leaving 10 bases between. CDR1 and CDR2 (germline): SGDLS, YYNGEE.

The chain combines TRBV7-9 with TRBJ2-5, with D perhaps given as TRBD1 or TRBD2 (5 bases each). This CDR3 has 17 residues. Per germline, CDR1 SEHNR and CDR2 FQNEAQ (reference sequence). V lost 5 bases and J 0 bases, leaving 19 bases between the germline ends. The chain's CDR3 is CASSPRSGRPYQETQYF. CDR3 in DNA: TGTGCCAGCAGCCCCCGGTCGGGGCGACCGTACCAAGAGACCCAGTACTTC.

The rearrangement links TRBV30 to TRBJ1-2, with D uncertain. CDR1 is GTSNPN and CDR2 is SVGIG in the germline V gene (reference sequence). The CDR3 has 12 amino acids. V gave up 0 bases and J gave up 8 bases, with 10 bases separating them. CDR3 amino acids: CAWSVQRRGYTF. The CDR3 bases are TGTGCCTGGAGTGTCCAGCGGAGGGGCTACACCTTC.

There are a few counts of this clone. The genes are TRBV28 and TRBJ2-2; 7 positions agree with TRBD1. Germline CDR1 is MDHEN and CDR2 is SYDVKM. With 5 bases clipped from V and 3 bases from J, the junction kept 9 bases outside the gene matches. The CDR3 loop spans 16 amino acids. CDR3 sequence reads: CASSPLDRAYTGELFF. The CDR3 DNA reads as TGTGCCAGCAGTCCACTAGACAGGGCTTACACCGGGGAGCTGTTTTTT.

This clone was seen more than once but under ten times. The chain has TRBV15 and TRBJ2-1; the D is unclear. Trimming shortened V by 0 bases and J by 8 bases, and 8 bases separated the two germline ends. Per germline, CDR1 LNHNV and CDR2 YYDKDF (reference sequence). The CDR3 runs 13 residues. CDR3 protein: CATSRDLGHEQFF. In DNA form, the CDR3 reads TGTGCCACCAGCAGAGATCTGGGCCATGAGCAGTTCTTC.

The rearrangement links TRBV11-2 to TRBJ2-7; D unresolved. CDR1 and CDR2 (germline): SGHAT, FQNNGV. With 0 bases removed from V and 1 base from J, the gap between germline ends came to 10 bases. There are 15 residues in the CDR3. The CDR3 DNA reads TGTGCCAGCAGCTTAGAGGTACTGGGTTCCTACGAGCAGTACTTC. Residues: CASSLEVLGSYEQYF.

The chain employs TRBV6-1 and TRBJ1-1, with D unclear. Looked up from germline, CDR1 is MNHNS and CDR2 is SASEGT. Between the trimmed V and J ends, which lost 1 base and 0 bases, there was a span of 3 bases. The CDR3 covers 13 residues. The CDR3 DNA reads TGTGCCAGCAGTGAAGTTATGAACACTGAAGCTTTCTTT. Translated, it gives CASSEVMNTEAFF.